This T cell receptor (beta chain) was captured in a study of blood T cell repertoires in COVID-19. Background on the study: The study drew acute and convalescent COVID-19 samples from the United States, Italy and Spain. Nucleic acid was either cDNA or gDNA, and it came from T cells, B-cell-depleted T cells, or PBMCs.

Study processing details: Reference gene primers were amplified, and this amplification served to estimate nucleated cell counts. Generated by immunoSEQ multiplex PCR, the TCRdb table keeps only in-frame clones and is missing some. That table furnishes V, J and clone size, whereas the DNA furnished D and trimming. The sample carries roughly 65,000 clones, roughly four fifths recorded once. In its sample, this clone was seen once. This sequence originates from a human donor in a cohort sampled during active COVID-19. The material sequenced was peripheral blood.

CDR3 sequence (DNA): TGTGCCAGCAGCCACCTCCTCAGGGGTTCAGGCTACGAGCAGTACTTC. Its protein is CASSHLLRGSGYEQYF. V is TRBV3-1 (or the pseudogene TRBV3-2) and J is TRBJ2-7, with D tentatively TRBD1 (6 bases). CDR1 and CDR2 from the germline V gene are LGHDT and YNNKEL (reference sequence). This CDR3 comprises 16 residues. Trimming pared 3 bases from V and 3 bases from J, leaving 18 bases between.